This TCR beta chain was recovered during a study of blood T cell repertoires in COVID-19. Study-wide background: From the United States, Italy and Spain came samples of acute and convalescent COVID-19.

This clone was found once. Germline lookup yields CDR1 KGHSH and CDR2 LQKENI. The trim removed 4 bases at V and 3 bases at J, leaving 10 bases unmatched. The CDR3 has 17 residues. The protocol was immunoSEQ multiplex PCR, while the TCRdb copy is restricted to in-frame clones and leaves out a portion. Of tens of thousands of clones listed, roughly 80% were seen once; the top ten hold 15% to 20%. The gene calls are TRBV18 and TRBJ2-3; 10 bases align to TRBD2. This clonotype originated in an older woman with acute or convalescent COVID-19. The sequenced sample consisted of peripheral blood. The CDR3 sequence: CASSRMERGGGTDTQYF. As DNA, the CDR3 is TGTGCCAGCTCACGCATGGAGCGGGGGGGCGGGACAGATACGCAGTATTTT.